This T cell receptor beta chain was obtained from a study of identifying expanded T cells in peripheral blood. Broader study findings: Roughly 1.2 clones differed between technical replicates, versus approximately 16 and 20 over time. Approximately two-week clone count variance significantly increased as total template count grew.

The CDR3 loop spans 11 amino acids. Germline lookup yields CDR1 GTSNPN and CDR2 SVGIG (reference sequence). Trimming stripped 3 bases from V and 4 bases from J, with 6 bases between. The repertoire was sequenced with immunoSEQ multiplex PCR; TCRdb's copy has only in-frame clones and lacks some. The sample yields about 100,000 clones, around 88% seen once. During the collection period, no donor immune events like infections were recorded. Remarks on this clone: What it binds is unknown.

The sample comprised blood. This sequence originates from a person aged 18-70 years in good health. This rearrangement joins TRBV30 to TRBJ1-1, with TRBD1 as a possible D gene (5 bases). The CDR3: CAWRTVTEAFF. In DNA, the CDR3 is TGTGCCTGGAGGACAGTCACTGAAGCTTTCTTT.